The TCR beta chain described here comes from a study of shared clonotypes between healthy human individuals (dated by TCRdb to 2020 to 2022). With respect to the entire study: A couple of women and a few men aged 18 to 49 years were included in the cohort. For each donor, CD4 naive and CD4 memory were each given three plates, CD8 naive was given two plates, and CD8 memory was given one plate. Blood TCR repertoires of a handful of healthy adults were deeply sequenced to estimate repertoire size and the extent of clonotype sharing between individuals. To increase sequencing depth and limit assay-specific biases, TCR repertoire library preparation and sequencing were carried out by different laboratories using diverse techniques. Each donor's leukapheresis produced roughly between roughly 0.85 and 9 billion PBMCs.

What the work shows at the level of the full study, not this receptor alone: Naive subsets generally had larger estimated clonotype richness than memory subsets. Because the study included a small number of donors, the genetic and exposure-history diversity represented was limited. Even with the large sequencing depth, rarefaction of the sorted-subset datasets indicated that sequencing was incomplete. Sampling was limited to blood, and TCR repertoires in tissue likely differ from TCR repertoires in blood. Compared with non-shared clonotypes, the clonotypes found in all four sorted-subset donors had higher generation probabilities. Across a handful of donors, around 5.4% of naive CD4, more than 3% of naive CD8, under 2.5% of memory CD4, and under 0.45% of memory CD8 clonotypes were shared. Pairwise subsampling led to the expectation that sequencing depth would affect the degree of clonotype sharing among donors.

On this clone: There is no known antigen for this receptor. The sample holds no much larger clone one base away, and base qualities are not on file.

The donors were healthy, HIV-negative adults with no recently reported acute infections or vaccinations. Every donor was a Caucasian adult residing in Nashville, Tennessee, USA. CD4+ T cells were enriched by magnetic negative selection; naive cells were then positively selected on CD45RA, and the negative fraction formed the memory subset. Blood was collected by leukapheresis, and PBMCs were isolated by Ficoll-Histopaque density gradient centrifugation and then cryopreserved in liquid nitrogen vapor phase. Analytical flow cytometry was used to check the purity and quantity of each magnetically sorted T cell population. From each sorted fraction, genomic DNA was isolated and quantified by UV absorbance on a Nanodrop 2000c. Using the deep immunoSEQ assay, TCR CDR3 regions were amplified from genomic DNA by multiplex PCR. Genomic DNA extracted from each cell subset was distributed evenly over all wells of several immunoSEQ 96-well plates, and each plate served as one replicate. For sorted subsets, around 200 ng genomic DNA, equal to 30,000 or so T cell genomes, was loaded into each replicate PCR. Purified libraries were measured with a Qubit 3.0 fluorometer, size-checked on a Bioanalyzer 2100, and measured again with the KAPA Library Quantification kit. Each immunoSEQ 96-well plate was sequenced on its own single-read 150-cycle Illumina NextSeq 550 flow cell. The authors processed their data as follows. Because the immunoSEQ output held only junctional sequences and lacked quality scores, the filtering could not match the filtering applied to full-length reads. To assign V/J genes and CDR3, sequences were annotated against IMGT germline references using PyIR, a Python wrapper for IgBLAST v1.9. Any read was removed if the V/J assignment was weak (E-value above 1e-6), the CDR3 was missing, or the read contained stop codons, out-of-frame junctions, or ambiguous translated residues. V3J clonotypes were defined as sequences sharing the same inferred V gene, J gene, and CDR3 amino acid sequence. To compute the percentage overlap between repertoires, the number of shared unique clonotypes was divided by the size of the smaller repertoire. Three approaches were used to assess repertoire richness: RTK rarefaction, the Chao1 estimator, and Recon v2.1 estimates of unobserved clonotypes. For all TCRbeta clonotypes obtained by the gDNA method from a few donors, generation probabilities were computed with OLGA. TCRdb's version of the immuneACCESS table is confined to in-frame rearrangements and falls short of the full clone set. An unresolved V gene accounts for under half of the shortfall where checked; the remainder is of unknown origin. Clonal size and the V and J genes are those of that table, whereas D and trimming came from the DNA. The sample records 1.6 million or so clones, 98% of which are singletons. 0.36% of the sample is taken by the ten largest.

V was cut back by 0 bases and J by 5 bases, leaving a gap of 16 bases between them. The CDR3 contains 15 residues, cysteine and phenylalanine counted. Left in the record is the CDR3 DNA by itself, 45 bases read in frame from the first base. The germline V gene (reference sequence) provides CDR1 GTSNPN and CDR2 SVGIG. Material: naive CD4+ T cells sorted from blood. The sample's cell subset or site label, in plain terms: CD45RA+ positively selected. The rearranged chain carries TRBV30 and TRBJ2-5; a tentative D match to TRBD1 spans 6 bases. This clonotype was sampled from a man between 25 and 39 years old in good health. Read as DNA, the sequence is TGTGCCTGGAGTGTAAGCTGGGGGCCAGGGGAGACCCAGTACTTC. It specifies CAWSVSWGPGETQYF. Joined to the reference TRBV30 and TRBJ2-5 proteins, this CDR3 gives the full variable domain: SQTIHQWPATLVQPVGSPLSLECTVEGTSNPNLYWYRQAAGRGLQLLFYSVGIGQISSEVPQNLSASRPQDRQFILSSKKLLLSDSGFYLCAWSVSWGPGETQYFGPGTRLLVL.